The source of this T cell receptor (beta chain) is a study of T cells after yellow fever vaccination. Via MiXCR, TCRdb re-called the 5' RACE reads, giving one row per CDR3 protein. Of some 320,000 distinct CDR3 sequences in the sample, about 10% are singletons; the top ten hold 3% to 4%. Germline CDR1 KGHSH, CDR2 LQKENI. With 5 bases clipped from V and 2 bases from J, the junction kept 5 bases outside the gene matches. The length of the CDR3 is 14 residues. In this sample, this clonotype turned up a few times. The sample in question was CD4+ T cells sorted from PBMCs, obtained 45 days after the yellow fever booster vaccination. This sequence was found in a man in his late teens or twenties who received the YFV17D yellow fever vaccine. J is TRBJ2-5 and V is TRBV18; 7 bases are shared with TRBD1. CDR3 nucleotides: TGTGCCAGCTCAGTCCGGGACAGACAAGAGACCCAGTACTTC. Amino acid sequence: CASSVRDRQETQYF.